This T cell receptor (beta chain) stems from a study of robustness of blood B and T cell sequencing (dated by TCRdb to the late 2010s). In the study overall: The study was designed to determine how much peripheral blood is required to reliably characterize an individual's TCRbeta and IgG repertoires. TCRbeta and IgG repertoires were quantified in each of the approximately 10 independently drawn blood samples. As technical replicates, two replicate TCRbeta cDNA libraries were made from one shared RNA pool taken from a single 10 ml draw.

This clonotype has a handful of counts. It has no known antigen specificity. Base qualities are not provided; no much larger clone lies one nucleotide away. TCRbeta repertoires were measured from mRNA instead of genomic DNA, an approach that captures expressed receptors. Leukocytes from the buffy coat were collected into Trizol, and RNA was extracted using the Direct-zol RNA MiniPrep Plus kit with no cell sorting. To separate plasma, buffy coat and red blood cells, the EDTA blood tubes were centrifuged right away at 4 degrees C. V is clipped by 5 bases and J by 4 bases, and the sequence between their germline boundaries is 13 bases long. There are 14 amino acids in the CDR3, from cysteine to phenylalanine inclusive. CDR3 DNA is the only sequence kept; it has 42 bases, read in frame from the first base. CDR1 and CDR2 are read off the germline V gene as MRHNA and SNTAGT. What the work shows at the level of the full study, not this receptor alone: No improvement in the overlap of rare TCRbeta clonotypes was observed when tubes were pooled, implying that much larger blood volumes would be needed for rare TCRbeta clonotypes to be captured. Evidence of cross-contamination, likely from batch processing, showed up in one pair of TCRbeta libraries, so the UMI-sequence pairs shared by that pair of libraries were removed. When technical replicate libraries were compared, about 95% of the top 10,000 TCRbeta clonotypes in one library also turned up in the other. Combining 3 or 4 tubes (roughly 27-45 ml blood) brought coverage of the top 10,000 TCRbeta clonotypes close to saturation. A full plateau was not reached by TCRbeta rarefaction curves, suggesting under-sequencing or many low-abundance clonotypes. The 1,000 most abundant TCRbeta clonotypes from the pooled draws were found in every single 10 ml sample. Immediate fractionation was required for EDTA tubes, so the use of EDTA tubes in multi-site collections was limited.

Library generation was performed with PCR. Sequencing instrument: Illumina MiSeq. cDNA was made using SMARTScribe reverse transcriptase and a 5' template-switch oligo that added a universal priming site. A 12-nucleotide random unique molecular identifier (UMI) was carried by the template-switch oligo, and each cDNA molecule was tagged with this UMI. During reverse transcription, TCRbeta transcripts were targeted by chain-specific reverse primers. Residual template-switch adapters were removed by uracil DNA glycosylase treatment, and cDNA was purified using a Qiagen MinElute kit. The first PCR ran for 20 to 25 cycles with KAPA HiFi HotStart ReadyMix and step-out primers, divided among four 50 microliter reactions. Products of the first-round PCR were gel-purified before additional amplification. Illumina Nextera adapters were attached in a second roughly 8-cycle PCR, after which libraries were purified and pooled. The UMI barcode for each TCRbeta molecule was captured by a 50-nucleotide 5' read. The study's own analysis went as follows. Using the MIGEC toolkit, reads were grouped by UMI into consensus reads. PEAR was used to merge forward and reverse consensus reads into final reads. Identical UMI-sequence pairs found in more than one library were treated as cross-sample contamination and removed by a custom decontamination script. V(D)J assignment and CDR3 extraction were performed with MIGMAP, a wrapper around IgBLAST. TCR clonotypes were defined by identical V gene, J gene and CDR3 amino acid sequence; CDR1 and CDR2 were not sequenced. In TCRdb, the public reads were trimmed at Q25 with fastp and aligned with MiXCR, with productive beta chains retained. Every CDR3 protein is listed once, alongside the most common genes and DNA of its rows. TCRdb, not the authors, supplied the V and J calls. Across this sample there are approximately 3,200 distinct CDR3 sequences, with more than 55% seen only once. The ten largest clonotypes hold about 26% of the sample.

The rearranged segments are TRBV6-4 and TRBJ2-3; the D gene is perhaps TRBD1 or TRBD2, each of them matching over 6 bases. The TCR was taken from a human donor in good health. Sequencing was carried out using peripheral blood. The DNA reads TGTGCCAGCAGTTTGTCAGGGGAGGCAGATACGCAGTATTTT. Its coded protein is CASSLSGEADTQYF.